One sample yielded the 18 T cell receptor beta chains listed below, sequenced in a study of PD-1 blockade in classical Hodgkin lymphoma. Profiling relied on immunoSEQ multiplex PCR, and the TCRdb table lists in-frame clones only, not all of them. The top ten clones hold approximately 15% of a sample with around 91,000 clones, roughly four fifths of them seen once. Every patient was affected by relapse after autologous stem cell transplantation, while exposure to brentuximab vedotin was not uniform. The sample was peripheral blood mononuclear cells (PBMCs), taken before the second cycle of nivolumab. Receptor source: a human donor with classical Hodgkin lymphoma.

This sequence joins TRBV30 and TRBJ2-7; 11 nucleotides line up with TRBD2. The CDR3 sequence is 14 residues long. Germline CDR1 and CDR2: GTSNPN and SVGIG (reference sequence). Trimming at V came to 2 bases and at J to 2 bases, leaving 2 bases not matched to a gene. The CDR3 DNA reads TGTGCCTGGAGTCTTAGCGGGAGGGCCTACGAGCAGTACTTC. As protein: CAWSLSGRAYEQYF.

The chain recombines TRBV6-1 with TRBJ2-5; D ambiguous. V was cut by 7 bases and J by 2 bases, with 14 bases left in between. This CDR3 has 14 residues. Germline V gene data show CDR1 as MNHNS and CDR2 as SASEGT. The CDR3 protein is CASIWTRAQETQYF. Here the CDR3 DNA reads TGTGCCAGCATCTGGACCCGTGCACAAGAGACCCAGTACTTC.

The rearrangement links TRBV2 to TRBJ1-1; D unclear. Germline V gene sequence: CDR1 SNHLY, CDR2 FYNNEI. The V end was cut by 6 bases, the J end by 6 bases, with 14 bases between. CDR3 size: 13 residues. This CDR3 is CASSVSPEAEAFF. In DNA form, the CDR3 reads TGTGCCAGCAGCGTAAGTCCAGAAGCTGAAGCTTTCTTT. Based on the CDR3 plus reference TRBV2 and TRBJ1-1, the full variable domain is EPEVTQTPSHQVTQMGQEVILRCVPISNHLYFYWYRQILGQKVEFLVSFYNNEISEKSEIFDDQFSVERPDGSNFTLKIRSTKLEDSAMYFCASSVSPEAEAFFGQGTRLTVV.

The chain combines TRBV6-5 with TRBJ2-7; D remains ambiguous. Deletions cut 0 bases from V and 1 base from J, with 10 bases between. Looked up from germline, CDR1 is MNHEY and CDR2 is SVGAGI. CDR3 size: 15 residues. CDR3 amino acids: CASSYSTLGSYEQYF. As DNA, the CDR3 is TGTGCCAGCAGTTACTCGACCCTGGGGTCCTACGAGCAGTACTTC.

CDR3 bases: TGCGCCAGCAGCCAACGGCAGGCAACTAATGAAAAACTGTTTTTT. Its translation: CASSQRQATNEKLFF. The chain combines TRBV4-1 with TRBJ1-4, with no clear D. V was trimmed by 2 bases and J by 0 bases, leaving 7 bases between them. This CDR3 has 15 amino acids. Per the germline V gene, CDR1 is MGHRA and CDR2 is YSYEKL.

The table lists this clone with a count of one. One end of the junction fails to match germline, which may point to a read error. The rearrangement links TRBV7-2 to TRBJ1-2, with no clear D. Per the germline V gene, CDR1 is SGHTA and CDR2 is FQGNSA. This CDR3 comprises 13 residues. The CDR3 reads CASSSPKIGRSHF. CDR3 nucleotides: TGTGCCAGCAGCTCCCCCAAGATAGGCCGGTCGCACTTC.

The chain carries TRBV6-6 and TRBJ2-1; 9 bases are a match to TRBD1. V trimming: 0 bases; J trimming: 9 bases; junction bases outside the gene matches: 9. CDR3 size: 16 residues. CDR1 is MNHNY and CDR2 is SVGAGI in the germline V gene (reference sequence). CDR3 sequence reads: CASSYSPGQGSTEQFF. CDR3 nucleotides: TGTGCCAGCAGTTACTCCCCGGGACAGGGTAGCACTGAGCAGTTCTTC.

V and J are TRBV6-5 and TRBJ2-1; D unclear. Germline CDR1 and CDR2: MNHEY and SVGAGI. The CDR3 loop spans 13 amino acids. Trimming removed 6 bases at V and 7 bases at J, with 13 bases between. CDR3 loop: CASSPSIRNEQFF. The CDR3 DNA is TGTGCCAGCAGCCCCAGTATTAGGAATGAGCAGTTCTTC.

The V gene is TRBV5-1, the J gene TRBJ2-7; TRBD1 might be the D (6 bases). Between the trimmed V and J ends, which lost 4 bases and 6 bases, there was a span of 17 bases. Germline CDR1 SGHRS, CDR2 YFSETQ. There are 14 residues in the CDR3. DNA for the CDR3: TGCGCCAGCAGCCCGACCCAGGGGCCGGGCGAGCAGTACTTC. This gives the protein CASSPTQGPGEQYF.

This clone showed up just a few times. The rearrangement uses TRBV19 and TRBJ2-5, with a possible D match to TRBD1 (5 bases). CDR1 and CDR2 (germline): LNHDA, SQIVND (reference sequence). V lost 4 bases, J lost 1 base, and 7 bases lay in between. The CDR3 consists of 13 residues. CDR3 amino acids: CASSTGSQETQYF. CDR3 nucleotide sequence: TGTGCCAGTAGTACAGGGTCCCAAGAGACCCAGTACTTC.

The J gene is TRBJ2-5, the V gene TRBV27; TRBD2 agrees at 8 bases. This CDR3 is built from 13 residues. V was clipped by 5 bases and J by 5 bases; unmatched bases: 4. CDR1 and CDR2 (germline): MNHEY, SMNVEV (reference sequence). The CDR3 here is CASSRGGWETQYF. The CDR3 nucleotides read TGTGCCAGCAGTCGGGGGGGTTGGGAGACCCAGTACTTC.

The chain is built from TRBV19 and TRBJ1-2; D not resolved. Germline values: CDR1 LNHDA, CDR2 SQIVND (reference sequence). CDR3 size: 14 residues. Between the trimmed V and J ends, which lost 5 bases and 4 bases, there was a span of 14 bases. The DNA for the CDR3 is TGTGCCAGTAGTTTGACCCAGCTAGCCTATGGCTACACCTTC. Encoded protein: CASSLTQLAYGYTF.

The CDR3 sequence is CASSLVKREGTAETQYF. CDR3 nucleotides: TGTGCCAGCTCACTTGTTAAGCGGGAGGGGACAGCGGAGACCCAGTACTTC. The chain employs TRBV18 and TRBJ2-5, with 10 positions matching TRBD2. This CDR3 has 17 amino acids. The germline gives CDR1 KGHSH, CDR2 LQKENI. With 4 bases clipped from V and 5 bases from J, the junction kept 13 bases outside the gene matches.

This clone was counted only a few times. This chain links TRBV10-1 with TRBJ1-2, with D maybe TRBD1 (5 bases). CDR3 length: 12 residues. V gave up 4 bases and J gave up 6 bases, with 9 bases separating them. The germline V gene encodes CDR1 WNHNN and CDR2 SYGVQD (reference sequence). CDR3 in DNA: TGCGCCAGCAGTGCAGGGAGGCATGGCTACACCTTC. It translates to CASSAGRHGYTF.

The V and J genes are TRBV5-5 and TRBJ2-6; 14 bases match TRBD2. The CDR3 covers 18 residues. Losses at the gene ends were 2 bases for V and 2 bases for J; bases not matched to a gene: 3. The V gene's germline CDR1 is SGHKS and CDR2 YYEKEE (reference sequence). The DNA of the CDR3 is TGTGCCAGCAGCTTAGGGACTAGCGGGAGTGCTGGGGCCAACGTCCTGACTTTC. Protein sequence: CASSLGTSGSAGANVLTF. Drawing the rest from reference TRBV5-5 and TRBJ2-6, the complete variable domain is DAGVTQSPTHLIKTRGQQVTLRCSPISGHKSVSWYQQVLGQGPQFIFQYYEKEERGRGNFPDRFSARQFPNYSSELNVNALLLGDSALYLCASSLGTSGSAGANVLTFGAGSRLTVL.

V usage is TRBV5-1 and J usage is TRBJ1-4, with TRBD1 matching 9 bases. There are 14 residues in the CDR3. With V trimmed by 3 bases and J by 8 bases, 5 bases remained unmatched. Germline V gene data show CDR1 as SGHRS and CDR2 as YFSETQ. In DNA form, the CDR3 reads TGCGCCAGCAGCTGGGGACAGGGAGGCGAAAAACTGTTTTTT. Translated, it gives CASSWGQGGEKLFF.

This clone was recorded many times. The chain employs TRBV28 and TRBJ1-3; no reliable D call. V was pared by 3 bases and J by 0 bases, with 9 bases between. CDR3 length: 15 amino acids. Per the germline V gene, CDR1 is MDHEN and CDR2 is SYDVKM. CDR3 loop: CASSLRGISGNTIYF. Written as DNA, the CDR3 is TGTGCCAGCAGTTTGCGTGGGATCTCTGGAAACACCATATATTTT.

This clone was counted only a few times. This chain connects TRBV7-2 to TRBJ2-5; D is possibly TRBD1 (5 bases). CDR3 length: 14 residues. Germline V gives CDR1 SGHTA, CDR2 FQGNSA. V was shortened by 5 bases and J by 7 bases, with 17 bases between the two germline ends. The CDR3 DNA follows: TGTGCCAGCAGCCAGGGAACGACCGCGTCGACCCAGTACTTC. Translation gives CASSQGTTASTQYF.